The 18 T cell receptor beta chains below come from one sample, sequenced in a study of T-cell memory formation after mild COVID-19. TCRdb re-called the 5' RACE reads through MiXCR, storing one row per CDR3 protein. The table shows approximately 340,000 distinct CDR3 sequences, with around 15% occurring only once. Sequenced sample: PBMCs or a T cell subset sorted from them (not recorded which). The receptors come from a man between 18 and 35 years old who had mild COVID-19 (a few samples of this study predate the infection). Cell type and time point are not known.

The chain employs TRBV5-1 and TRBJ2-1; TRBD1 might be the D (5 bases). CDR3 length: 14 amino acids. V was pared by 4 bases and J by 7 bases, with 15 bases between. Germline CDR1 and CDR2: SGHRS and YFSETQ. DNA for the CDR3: TGCGCCAGCAGCCTCCCGTTGGGGCGGAATGAGCAGTTCTTC. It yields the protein CASSLPLGRNEQFF. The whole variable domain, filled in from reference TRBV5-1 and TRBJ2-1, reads KAGVTQTPRYLIKTRGQQVTLSCSPISGHRSVSWYQQTPGQGLQFLFEYFSETQRNKGNFPGRFSGRQFSNSRSEMNVSTLELGDSALYLCASSLPLGRNEQFFGPGTRLTVL.

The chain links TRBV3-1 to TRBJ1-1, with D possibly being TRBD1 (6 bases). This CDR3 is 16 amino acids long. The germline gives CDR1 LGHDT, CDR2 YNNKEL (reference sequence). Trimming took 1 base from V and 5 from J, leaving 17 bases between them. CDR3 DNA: TGTGCCAGCAGCCAAGGAATGAGAGGGGGTGGAACTGAAGCTTTCTTT. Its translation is CASSQGMRGGGTEAFF.

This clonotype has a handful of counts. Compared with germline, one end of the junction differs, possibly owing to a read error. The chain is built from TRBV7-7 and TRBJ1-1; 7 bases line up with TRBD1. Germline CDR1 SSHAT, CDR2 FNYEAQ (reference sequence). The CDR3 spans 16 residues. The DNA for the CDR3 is TGTGCTAGCAGCCCCTTCTCGGGACAGTTGAACACTGAAGCTTTCTTT. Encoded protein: CASSPFSGQLNTEAFF.

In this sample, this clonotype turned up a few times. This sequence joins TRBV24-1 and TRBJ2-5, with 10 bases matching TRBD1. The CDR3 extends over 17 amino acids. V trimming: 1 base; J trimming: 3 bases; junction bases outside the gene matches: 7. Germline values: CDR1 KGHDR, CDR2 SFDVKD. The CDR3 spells CATSDFGTGESKETQYF. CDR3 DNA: TGTGCCACCAGTGATTTCGGGACAGGGGAGTCAAAAGAGACCCAGTACTTC.

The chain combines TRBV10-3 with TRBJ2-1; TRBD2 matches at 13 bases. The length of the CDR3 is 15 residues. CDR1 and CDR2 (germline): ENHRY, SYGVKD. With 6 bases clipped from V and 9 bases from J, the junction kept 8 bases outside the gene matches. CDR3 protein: CAIRLAGGPVVEQFF. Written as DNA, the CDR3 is TGTGCCATCAGACTAGCGGGGGGGCCTGTGGTTGAGCAGTTCTTC.

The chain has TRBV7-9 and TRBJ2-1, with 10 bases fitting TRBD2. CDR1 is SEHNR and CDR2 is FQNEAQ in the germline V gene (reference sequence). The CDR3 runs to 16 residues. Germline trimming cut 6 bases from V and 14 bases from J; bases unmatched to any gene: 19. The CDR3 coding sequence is TGTGCCAGCAGTATCCCTTGGACTAGCGGACTCCCGGATGAGTTCTTC. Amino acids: CASSIPWTSGLPDEFF.

The CDR3 sequence: CATSGGGTGADTQYF. The CDR3 coding sequence is TGTGCCACCAGCGGGGGCGGGACAGGGGCAGATACGCAGTATTTT. This sequence joins TRBV15 and TRBJ2-3, with 10 positions matching TRBD1. The germline V gene has CDR1 LNHNV and CDR2 YYDKDF (reference sequence). V gave up 5 bases and J gave up 4 bases; unmatched junction bases: 6. The CDR3 spans 15 residues.

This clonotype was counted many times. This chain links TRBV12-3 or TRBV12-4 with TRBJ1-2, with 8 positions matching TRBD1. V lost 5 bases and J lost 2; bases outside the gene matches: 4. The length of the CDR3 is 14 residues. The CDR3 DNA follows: TGTGCCAGCAGTCCGCAGGGGGCGAACTATGGCTACACCTTC. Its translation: CASSPQGANYGYTF.

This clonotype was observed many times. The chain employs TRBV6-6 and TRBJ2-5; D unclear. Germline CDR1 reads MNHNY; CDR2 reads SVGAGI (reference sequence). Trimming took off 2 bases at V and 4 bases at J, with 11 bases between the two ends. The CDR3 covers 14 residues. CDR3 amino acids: CASSYGIPLETQYF. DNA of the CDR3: TGTGCCAGCAGTTACGGTATTCCTCTAGAGACCCAGTACTTC.

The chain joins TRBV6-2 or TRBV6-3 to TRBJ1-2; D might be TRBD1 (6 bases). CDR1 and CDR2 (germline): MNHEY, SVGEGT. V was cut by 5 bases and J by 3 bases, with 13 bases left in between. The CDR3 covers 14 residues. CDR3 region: CASSRGTTYYGYTF. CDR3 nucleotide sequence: TGTGCCAGCAGTCGGGGGACAACCTACTATGGCTACACCTTC.

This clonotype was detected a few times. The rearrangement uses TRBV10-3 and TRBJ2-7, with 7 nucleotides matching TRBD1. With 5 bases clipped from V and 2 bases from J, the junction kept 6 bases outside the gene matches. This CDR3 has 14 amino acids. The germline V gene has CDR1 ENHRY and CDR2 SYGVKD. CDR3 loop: CAISTDRTPYEQYF. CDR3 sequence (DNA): TGTGCCATCAGTACGGACAGGACCCCCTACGAGCAGTACTTC.

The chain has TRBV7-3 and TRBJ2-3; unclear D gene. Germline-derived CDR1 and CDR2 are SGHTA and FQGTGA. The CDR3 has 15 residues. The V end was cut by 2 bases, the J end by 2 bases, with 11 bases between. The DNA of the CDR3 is TGTGCCAGCAGCTTATTACAGTCCTCCACAGATACGCAGTATTTT. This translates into CASSLLQSSTDTQYF. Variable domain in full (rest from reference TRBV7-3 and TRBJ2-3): GAGVSQTPSNKVTEKGKYVELRCDPISGHTALYWYRQSLGQGPEFLIYFQGTGAADDSGLPNDRFFAVRPEGSVSTLKIQRTERGDSAVYLCASSLLQSSTDTQYFGPGTRLTVL.

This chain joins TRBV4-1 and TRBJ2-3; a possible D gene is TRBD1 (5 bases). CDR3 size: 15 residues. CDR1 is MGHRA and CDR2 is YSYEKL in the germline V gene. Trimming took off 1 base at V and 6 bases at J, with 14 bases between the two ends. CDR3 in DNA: TGCGCCAGCAGCCAAGTTCTGGGGCGCAAGGATACGCAGTATTTT. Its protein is CASSQVLGRKDTQYF.

The CDR3 region has the DNA TGTGCCAGCAGTGTCCCTAGCGGGGGCGGAGAGACCCAGTACTTC. This codes for CASSVPSGGGETQYF. J is TRBJ2-5 and V is TRBV25-1; 10 positions match TRBD2. Germline loops: CDR1 MGHDK, CDR2 SYGVNS. The CDR3 is made up of 15 amino acids. V was clipped by 4 bases and J by 4 bases; unmatched bases: 6.

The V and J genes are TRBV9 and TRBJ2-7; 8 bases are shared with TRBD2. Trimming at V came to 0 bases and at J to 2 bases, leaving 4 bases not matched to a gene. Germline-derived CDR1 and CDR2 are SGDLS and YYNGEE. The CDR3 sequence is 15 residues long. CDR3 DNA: TGTGCCAGCAGCGTAGGCACTAGCGGTGCCTACGAGCAGTACTTC. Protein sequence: CASSVGTSGAYEQYF.

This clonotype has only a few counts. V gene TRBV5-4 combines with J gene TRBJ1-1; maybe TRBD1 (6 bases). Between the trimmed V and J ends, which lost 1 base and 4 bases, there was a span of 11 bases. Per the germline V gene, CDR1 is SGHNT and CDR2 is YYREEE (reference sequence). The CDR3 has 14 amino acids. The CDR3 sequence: CASSLSLGATEAFF. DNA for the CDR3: TGTGCCAGCAGCTTGAGCCTGGGGGCCACTGAAGCTTTCTTT.

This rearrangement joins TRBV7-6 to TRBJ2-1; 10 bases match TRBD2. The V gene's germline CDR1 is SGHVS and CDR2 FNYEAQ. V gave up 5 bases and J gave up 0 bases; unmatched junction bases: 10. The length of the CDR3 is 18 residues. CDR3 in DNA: TGTGCCAGCAGCCTAACAACTAGCGGGGTTAGCTCCTACAATGAGCAGTTCTTC. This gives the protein CASSLTTSGVSSYNEQFF.

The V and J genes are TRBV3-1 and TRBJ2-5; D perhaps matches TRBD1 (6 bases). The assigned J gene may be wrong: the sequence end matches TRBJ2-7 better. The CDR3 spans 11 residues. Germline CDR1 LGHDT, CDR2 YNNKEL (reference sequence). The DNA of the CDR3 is TGTGCCAGCAGAGGGGGATACGAGCAGTACTTC. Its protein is CASRGGYEQYF.